This T cell receptor beta chain was sequenced for a study of neoadjuvant nivolumab and ipilimumab in lung cancer (dated by TCRdb to 2019 to 2021). In the study overall: Intravenous nivolumab was dosed at 3 mg/kg on days 1, 15 and 29, and in the combination arm ipilimumab 1 mg/kg was added on day 1 only. The major pathologic response (MPR) rate in the intention-to-treat population in each study arm was designated as the primary trial endpoint. The trial treated 44 patients with operable NSCLC: some 23 were randomized to nivolumab monotherapy and some 21 to nivolumab plus ipilimumab. The study compared TCR repertoires in pretherapy (baseline) peripheral blood with TCR repertoires in tumors resected at surgery following neoadjuvant immune checkpoint blockade. Matched pretherapy and resected tumor pairs were analyzed for seven patients, of whom four received nivolumab and three received nivolumab plus ipilimumab.

Beyond this particular receptor, the publication reports: A positive correlation was observed between pretherapy blood TCR richness and richness in tumors resected after neoadjuvant therapy (Spearman R = 0.82). Compared with tumor-adjacent uninvolved lung, resected tumors had greater TCR richness and clonality, and increases showed up in more of the dual-therapy-treated tumors. No significant correlation was found between TCR clonality and pathologic tumor regression, and only a single major-pathologic-response sample was available for the analysis of TCR clonality versus pathologic tumor regression. TCR sequencing was performed in a small number of samples. From pretherapy to surgery, tumor T-cell richness and clonality went up in three of three dual-therapy tumors, versus only two of four nivolumab-treated tumors.

Trimming costs V 1 base and J 0 bases, and their ends lie 10 bases apart. Including cysteine and phenylalanine, the CDR3 has 15 amino acids. Of the read, only the CDR3 DNA is kept; its 45 bases are in frame from base 1. Via the germline V gene, CDR1 is SGHAT and CDR2 FQNNGV. The sample's time point label, decoded: at surgical resection after neoadjuvant nivolumab +/- ipilimumab. The samples were obtained from NEOSTAR, a phase 2 randomized trial that tested neoadjuvant nivolumab or nivolumab plus ipilimumab, followed by surgery, in operable NSCLC. Library generation was performed with the immunoSEQ multiplex PCR assay. Per the original workflow: Repertoires were summarized in terms of richness and clonality, and significantly expanded and contracted clones between pre- and post-therapy samples were identified. Entries here come from immuneACCESS through TCRdb and include only in-frame sequences with V and J called. Some clones fail to appear in such tables; in the studies checked, an unresolved V gene covers under half of the shortfall, and the cause of the remainder is unknown. The V and J calls and clone size come from that table; D and trimming were worked out from the DNA. For this sample there are about 25,000 clones; 75% to 85% appear just once. The ten largest make up about 9% of the sample.

As for this clone: No cognate antigen has been identified for it. The input lacks base qualities; no much larger clone sits a single base away.

The receptor's source is an adult with non-small cell lung cancer. Rearrangement joined TRBV11-2 to TRBJ2-7, with TRBD1 as a weak D call on 6 bases. The sequences come from tumor tissue, collected after neoadjuvant nivolumab, alone or with ipilimumab, at or shortly before surgery. The DNA sequence is TGTGCCAGCAGCTTAGGCAGGGGCTTCTCCTACGAGCAGTACTTC. Its protein is CASSLGRGFSYEQYF.